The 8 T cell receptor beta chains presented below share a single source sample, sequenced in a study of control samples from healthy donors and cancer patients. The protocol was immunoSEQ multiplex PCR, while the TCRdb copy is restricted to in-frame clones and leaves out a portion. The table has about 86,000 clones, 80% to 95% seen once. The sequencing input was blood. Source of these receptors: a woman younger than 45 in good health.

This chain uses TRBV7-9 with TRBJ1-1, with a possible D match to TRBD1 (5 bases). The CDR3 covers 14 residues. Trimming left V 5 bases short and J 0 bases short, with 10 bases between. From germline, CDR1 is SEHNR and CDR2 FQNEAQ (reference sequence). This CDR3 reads CASSRQGMNTEAFF. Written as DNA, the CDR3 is TGTGCCAGCAGCCGCCAGGGCATGAACACTGAAGCTTTCTTT.

DNA for the CDR3: TGTGCCAGTAGTGTCCTGGGGGCCGATTCACCCCTCCACTTT. This gives the protein CASSVLGADSPLHF. This rearrangement joins TRBV19 to TRBJ1-6, with D maybe TRBD1 (6 bases). V dropped 5 bases and J dropped 8 bases, with 13 bases sitting between them. Germline CDR1 is LNHDA and CDR2 is SQIVND (reference sequence). The CDR3 length is 14 residues. Full variable domain (missing parts from reference TRBV19 and TRBJ1-6): DGGITQSPKYLFRKEGQNVTLSCEQNLNHDAMYWYRQDPGQGLRLIYYSQIVNDFQKGDIAEGYSVSREKKESFPLTVTSAQKNPTAFYLCASSVLGADSPLHFGNGTRLTVT.

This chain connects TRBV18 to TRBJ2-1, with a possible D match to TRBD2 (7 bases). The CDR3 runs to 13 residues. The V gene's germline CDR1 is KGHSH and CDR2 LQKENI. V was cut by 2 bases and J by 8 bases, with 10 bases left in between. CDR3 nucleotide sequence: TGTGCCAGCTCACCAAACGGGGGGCATGAGCAGTTCTTC. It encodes CASSPNGGHEQFF.

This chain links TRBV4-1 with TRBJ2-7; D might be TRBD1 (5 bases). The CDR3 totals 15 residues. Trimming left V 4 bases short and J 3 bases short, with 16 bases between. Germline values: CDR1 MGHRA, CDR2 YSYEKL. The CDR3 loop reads CASSLIHGQNYEQYF. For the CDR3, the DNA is TGCGCCAGCAGCCTAATTCATGGACAAAACTACGAGCAGTACTTC.

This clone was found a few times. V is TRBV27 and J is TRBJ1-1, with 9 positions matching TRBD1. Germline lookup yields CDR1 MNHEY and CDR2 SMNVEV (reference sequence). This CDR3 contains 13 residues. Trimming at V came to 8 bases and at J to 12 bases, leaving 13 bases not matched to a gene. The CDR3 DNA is TGTGCCAGCCGGCTCAGGTGGGACAGGGAACCTTTCTTT. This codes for CASRLRWDREPFF.

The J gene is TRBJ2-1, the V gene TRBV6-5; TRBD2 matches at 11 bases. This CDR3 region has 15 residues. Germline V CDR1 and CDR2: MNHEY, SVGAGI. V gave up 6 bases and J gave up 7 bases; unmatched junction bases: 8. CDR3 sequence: CASRPETSGTNEQFF. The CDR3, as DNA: TGTGCCAGCAGACCCGAGACTAGCGGGACTAATGAGCAGTTCTTC.

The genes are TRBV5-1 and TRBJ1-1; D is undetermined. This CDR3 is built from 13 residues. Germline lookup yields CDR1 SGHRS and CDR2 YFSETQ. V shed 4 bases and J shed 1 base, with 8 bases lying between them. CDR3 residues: CASSRDGNTEAFF. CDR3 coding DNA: TGCGCCAGCAGCCGCGACGGGAACACTGAAGCTTTCTTT.

CDR3 protein: CASSSHGQGALQPQHF. CDR3 nucleotides: TGTGCCAGCAGTTCCCATGGGCAGGGGGCGCTTCAGCCCCAGCATTTT. The chain combines TRBV27 with TRBJ1-5; 8 nucleotides match TRBD1. Germline lookup yields CDR1 MNHEY and CDR2 SMNVEV (reference sequence). The CDR3 has 16 amino acids. Unmatched junction bases numbered 11, after V lost 4 bases and J lost 6 bases.